The 5 T cell receptor beta chains in this list originate from one sample, sequenced in a study of blood T cells in healthy people across ages. Through a sample-barcoded 5' primer and a J-beta primer mix, a second PCR was run for roughly 6 to 12 cycles. TCRdb independently ran MiXCR on the 5' RACE reads; one entry per CDR3 protein. The sample includes 1.8 million or so distinct CDR3 sequences, about 39% of them seen just once. The specimen sequenced was blood. These receptors were obtained from a human donor in good health.

The chain joins TRBV7-3 to TRBJ1-2; tentatively, D is TRBD1 (6 bases). This CDR3 region has 12 residues. Germline V gives CDR1 SGHTA, CDR2 FQGTGA. The V end was cut by 9 bases, the J end by 6 bases, with 14 bases between. This CDR3 reads CARGDIRHGYTF. Written as DNA, the CDR3 is TGTGCCAGGGGGGACATTAGGCATGGCTACACCTTC.

The chain links TRBV21-1 to TRBJ2-7; TRBD2 is taken as the D call from the table, unchecked against the DNA. TRBV21-1 represents a pseudogene. The CDR3 loop spans 16 amino acids. CDR3 in DNA: TGTGCCAGCCCGGTGGGTAGCGGGGACCCCTCCTACGAGCAGTACTTC. Translated: CASPVGSGDPSYEQYF.

This clonotype occurred a few times. This chain connects TRBV7-8 to TRBJ2-5; TRBD2 is a possible D gene (7 bases). Germline CDR1 reads SGHVS; CDR2 reads FQNEAQ. The CDR3 consists of 17 residues. Trimming removed 2 bases at V and 3 bases at J, with 19 bases between. CDR3 region: CASSLSRGGRPEETQYF. CDR3 bases: TGTGCCAGCAGCTTAAGTAGGGGGGGGCGCCCCGAAGAGACCCAGTACTTC.

The chain's CDR3 is CSARDGSGGNQETQYF. CDR3 in DNA: TGCAGTGCTAGAGATGGTAGCGGGGGGAACCAAGAGACCCAGTACTTC. The chain combines TRBV20-1 with TRBJ2-5; 10 bases line up with TRBD2. This CDR3 is 16 amino acids long. The germline V gene encodes CDR1 DFQATT and CDR2 SNEGSKA (reference sequence). The V and J ends lost 0 bases and 0 bases, in that order; junction bases with no gene match: 4.

This clonotype turned up a few times. The genes are TRBV6-2 or TRBV6-3 and TRBJ2-5, with 10 bases matching TRBD1. Germline lookup yields CDR1 MNHEY and CDR2 SVGEGT. This CDR3 comprises 16 residues. V was clipped by 2 bases and J by 5 bases; unmatched bases: 8. DNA for the CDR3: TGTGCCAGCAGTTACCGCGGACAGGGGGTGTCGGAGACCCAGTACTTC. Residues: CASSYRGQGVSETQYF.